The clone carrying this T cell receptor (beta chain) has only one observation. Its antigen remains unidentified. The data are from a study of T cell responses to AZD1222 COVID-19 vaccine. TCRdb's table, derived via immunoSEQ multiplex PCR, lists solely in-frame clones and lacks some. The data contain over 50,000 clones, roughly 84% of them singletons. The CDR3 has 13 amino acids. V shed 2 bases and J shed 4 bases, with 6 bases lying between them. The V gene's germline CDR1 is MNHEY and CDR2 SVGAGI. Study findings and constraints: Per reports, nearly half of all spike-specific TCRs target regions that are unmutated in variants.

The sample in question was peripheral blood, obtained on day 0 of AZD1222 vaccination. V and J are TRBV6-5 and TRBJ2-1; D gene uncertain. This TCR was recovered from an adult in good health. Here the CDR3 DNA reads TGTGCCAGCAGTTACGGACGGTACAATGAGCAGTTCTTC. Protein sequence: CASSYGRYNEQFF.